This TCR beta chain was documented in a study of metastatic and nonmetastatic thyroid tumors. The wider study: The comparison covered peripheral blood and tumor or nodule tissue in malignant and benign thyroid patients.

Every patient underwent thyroid surgery untreated. Study conclusions and caveats: Compared with benign nodules, malignant thyroid tumors were reported to have significantly higher TCR beta diversity in both blood and tumor.

TCRdb redid the clone calls on the PCR reads using MiXCR. The sample shows 25,000 to 30,000 clones, 15% of them seen only once. Details on this clone: Its matching antigen is unknown.

Germline V gives CDR1 SGHKS, CDR2 YYEKEE (reference sequence). V lost 10 bases, J lost 6 bases, and 14 bases lay in between. This CDR3 region has 12 residues. The TCR was taken from a male donor with papillary thyroid cancer or a benign thyroid nodule (not recorded which). Some clones in this sample may be carry-over from other donors' samples. Sequencing used blood. The chain employs TRBV5-5 and TRBJ1-5; a weak D match, TRBD1 (5 bases). CDR3 sequence reads: CAWSWGGQPQHF. The CDR3 region has the DNA TGTGCCTGGAGCTGGGGCGGTCAGCCCCAGCATTTT.